These T cell receptor beta chains were read from a single sample in a study of cytomegalovirus exposure and HLA in healthy donors. Data came from immunoSEQ multiplex PCR; TCRdb stores just in-frame clones and leaves some out. The repertoire consists of nearly 65,000 clones, with roughly 67% occurring once and the leading ten covering 5% to 7%. Sequenced input: PBMCs. The receptors come from a man in his fifties or sixties in good health and CMV-seronegative. Both conserved end residues are part of each CDR3. Each record gives: V gene, clone size, J gene, D gene, CDR3 DNA, CDR3 protein. A D gene is named only where the DNA matches it firmly. Not every row has a clone size; where given, it reads once, few, many or a size class.

v_call: TRBV13
clone_size: NA
j_call: TRBJ1-1
d_call: NA
cdr3_nt: TGTGCCAGCAGCTGGCGGACAGCGGGGGTTTTCTTT
cdr3_aa: CASSWRTAGVFF

v_call: TRBV30
clone_size: NA
j_call: TRBJ1-6
d_call: TRBD1
cdr3_nt: TGTGCCTGGAGTGATGGGACAGGGACTTCACCCCTCCACTTT
cdr3_aa: CAWSDGTGTSPLHF

v_call: TRBV11-2
clone_size: NA
j_call: TRBJ2-4
d_call: TRBD1
cdr3_nt: TGTGCCAGCAGCTTAGGCGGCGGGACAGGGGTCAAAAACATTCAGTACTTC
cdr3_aa: CASSLGGGTGVKNIQYF

v_call: TRBV7-3
clone_size: once
j_call: TRBJ2-1
d_call: TRBD1
cdr3_nt: TGTGCCAGCAGCTCGACAGGGGTGGAGCAGTTCTTC
cdr3_aa: CASSSTGVEQFF

v_call: TRBV27
clone_size: few
j_call: TRBJ1-5
d_call: NA
cdr3_nt: TGTGCCAGCAGTTCCACCGGGATGGGCAATCAGCCCCAGCATTTT
cdr3_aa: CASSSTGMGNQPQHF

v_call: TRBV19
clone_size: NA
j_call: TRBJ1-1
d_call: TRBD1
cdr3_nt: TGTGCCAGTAGTATACTGTCCCGGACAGGGAGCGCTGAAGCTTTCTTT
cdr3_aa: CASSILSRTGSAEAFF

v_call: TRBV6-4
clone_size: NA
j_call: TRBJ2-2
d_call: NA
cdr3_nt: TGTGCCAGCAGAACAGGGTCGGGCGGGGAGCTGTTTTTT
cdr3_aa: CASRTGSGGELFF

v_call: TRBV7-6
clone_size: NA
j_call: TRBJ1-4
d_call: NA
cdr3_nt: TGTGCCAGCACCCCAGGCGGGGGGCCTAATGAAAAACTGTTTTTT
cdr3_aa: CASTPGGGPNEKLFF

v_call: TRBV5-4
clone_size: NA
j_call: TRBJ2-1
d_call: TRBD2
cdr3_nt: TGTGCCAGCAGCATACCGCCAGCGGGGAGGGGTGAGCAGTTCTTC
cdr3_aa: CASSIPPAGRGEQFF

v_call: TRBV10-3
clone_size: NA
j_call: TRBJ1-1
d_call: TRBD1
cdr3_nt: TGTGCCATCAGTGCCAGGGGGCCTGACACTGAAGCTTTCTTT
cdr3_aa: CAISARGPDTEAFF

v_call: TRBV6-5
clone_size: NA
j_call: TRBJ1-1
d_call: NA
cdr3_nt: TGTGCCAGCAGTTACCTACAGGGAATTATGACTGAAGCTTTCTTT
cdr3_aa: CASSYLQGIMTEAFF

v_call: TRBV7-9
clone_size: NA
j_call: TRBJ2-2
d_call: NA
cdr3_nt: TGTGCCAGCATGGGGCAGACCCTACACGGGGAGCTGTTTTTT
cdr3_aa: CASMGQTLHGELFF

v_call: TRBV19
clone_size: few
j_call: TRBJ1-1
d_call: NA
cdr3_nt: TGTGCCAGTAGTATATCGAGGAACACTGAAGCTTTCTTT
cdr3_aa: CASSISRNTEAFF

v_call: TRBV5-4
clone_size: NA
j_call: TRBJ2-3
d_call: NA
cdr3_nt: TGTGCCAGCAGCCAGCGGGGGAGGAGGGGGCGCACAGATACGCAGTATTTT
cdr3_aa: CASSQRGRRGRTDTQYF

v_call: TRBV10-1
clone_size: NA
j_call: TRBJ2-6
d_call: NA
cdr3_nt: TGCGCCAGTTCGGTATCTGGGGCCAACGTCCTGACTTTC
cdr3_aa: CASSVSGANVLTF

v_call: TRBV10-1
clone_size: NA
j_call: TRBJ1-6
d_call: NA
cdr3_nt: TGCGCCAGCAGTGAGGACACCCACAGACCTAATAATTCACCCCTCCACTTT
cdr3_aa: CASSEDTHRPNNSPLHF

v_call: TRBV10-3
clone_size: NA
j_call: TRBJ2-1
d_call: NA
cdr3_nt: TGTGCCATCAGCGGAACAGGAACCGCTCGGAATGAGCAGTTCTTC
cdr3_aa: CAISGTGTARNEQFF

v_call: TRBV10-3
clone_size: NA
j_call: TRBJ1-1
d_call: NA
cdr3_nt: TGTGCCATCAGTGAGTCAACGGGGGTGAACACTGAAGCTTTCTTT
cdr3_aa: CAISESTGVNTEAFF

v_call: TRBV4-2
clone_size: NA
j_call: TRBJ1-4
d_call: TRBD1
cdr3_nt: TGTGCCAGCAGCCAAGAAACGGGGACAGGGAGAGAAAAACTGTTTTTT
cdr3_aa: CASSQETGTGREKLFF

v_call: TRBV5-1
clone_size: NA
j_call: TRBJ1-1
d_call: TRBD1
cdr3_nt: TGCGCCAGCAGCGAACCGGGACAGGGGAACACTGAAGCTTTCTTT
cdr3_aa: CASSEPGQGNTEAFF

v_call: TRBV9
clone_size: NA
j_call: TRBJ2-5
d_call: NA
cdr3_nt: TGTGCCAGCACTCCTTCGGTGGACCAAGAGACCCAGTACTTC
cdr3_aa: CASTPSVDQETQYF

v_call: TRBV9
clone_size: once
j_call: TRBJ1-6
d_call: NA
cdr3_nt: TGTGCCAGCAGCGTAGAGGGGAATTCACCCCTCCACTTT
cdr3_aa: CASSVEGNSPLHF

v_call: TRBV29-1
clone_size: NA
j_call: TRBJ1-1
d_call: TRBD1
cdr3_nt: TGCAGCGGTGGACAGGGTGGAGCTGAAGCTTTCTTT
cdr3_aa: CSGGQGGAEAFF

v_call: TRBV6-1
clone_size: once
j_call: TRBJ2-5
d_call: NA
cdr3_nt: TGTGCCAGCAGTGAATCACGCGGCTCCCAGGAGACCCAGTACTTC
cdr3_aa: CASSESRGSQETQYF

v_call: TRBV5-1
clone_size: few
j_call: TRBJ1-2
d_call: NA
cdr3_nt: TGCGCCAGCAGCTTGGGGGGAGTATACGGCTACACCTTC
cdr3_aa: CASSLGGVYGYTF

v_call: TRBV9
clone_size: NA
j_call: TRBJ2-3
d_call: TRBD2
cdr3_nt: TGTGCCAGCAGCGTAGCTAGCGGGGTGGGAGATACGCAGTATTTT
cdr3_aa: CASSVASGVGDTQYF

v_call: TRBV27
clone_size: once
j_call: TRBJ1-4
d_call: NA
cdr3_nt: TGTGCCAGCAGTCCACAGAGTAATGAAAAACTGTTTTTT
cdr3_aa: CASSPQSNEKLFF

v_call: TRBV7-3
clone_size: NA
j_call: TRBJ2-1
d_call: TRBD1
cdr3_nt: TGTGCCAGCAGAAGGGACAGCTCCTCATCCTACAATGAGCAGTTCTTC
cdr3_aa: CASRRDSSSSYNEQFF

v_call: TRBV5-4
clone_size: NA
j_call: TRBJ2-5
d_call: TRBD1
cdr3_nt: TGTGCCAGCAGGGGACAGGGGGCCGGGACCCAGTACTTC
cdr3_aa: CASRGQGAGTQYF

v_call: TRBV19
clone_size: NA
j_call: TRBJ1-5
d_call: TRBD1
cdr3_nt: TGTGCCAGTCAGGACAGGGGAAATCAGCCCCAGCATTTT
cdr3_aa: CASQDRGNQPQHF

v_call: TRBV6-5
clone_size: NA
j_call: TRBJ1-5
d_call: TRBD1
cdr3_nt: TGTGCCAGCAGCCCCGACAGGGTAGAGCCCCAGCATTTT
cdr3_aa: CASSPDRVEPQHF

v_call: TRBV7-3
clone_size: NA
j_call: TRBJ2-5
d_call: TRBD2
cdr3_nt: TGTGCCAGCAGCCCTAGCGGGAAGGCAGGAGAGACCCAGTACTTC
cdr3_aa: CASSPSGKAGETQYF

v_call: TRBV7-9
clone_size: NA
j_call: TRBJ1-4
d_call: TRBD1
cdr3_nt: TGTTCCAGCAACCCATGGACAGGGAATGAAAAACTGTTTTTT
cdr3_aa: CSSNPWTGNEKLFF

v_call: TRBV5-8
clone_size: few
j_call: TRBJ1-1
d_call: NA
cdr3_nt: TGTGCCAGCAGCTACCGCACACTAGGCACTGAAGCTTTCTTT
cdr3_aa: CASSYRTLGTEAFF

v_call: TRBV25-1
clone_size: once
j_call: TRBJ2-7
d_call: TRBD1
cdr3_nt: TGTGCCAGCAGTAGGACAGGGCACTACGAGCAGTACTTC
cdr3_aa: CASSRTGHYEQYF

v_call: TRBV6-1
clone_size: once
j_call: TRBJ1-2
d_call: TRBD1
cdr3_nt: TGTGCCAGCAACCGGGACAGCAACTATGGCTACACCTTC
cdr3_aa: CASNRDSNYGYTF

v_call: TRBV19
clone_size: NA
j_call: TRBJ2-1
d_call: TRBD2
cdr3_nt: TGTGCCAGCGTCGGGACTAGCGGCAACAATGAGCAGTTCTTC
cdr3_aa: CASVGTSGNNEQFF

v_call: TRBV7-3
clone_size: NA
j_call: TRBJ1-2
d_call: NA
cdr3_nt: TGTGCCAGCAGCCCGAGCGGACAGTTAAACTATGGCTACACCTTC
cdr3_aa: CASSPSGQLNYGYTF

v_call: TRBV6-1
clone_size: once
j_call: TRBJ2-3
d_call: TRBD2
cdr3_nt: TGTGCCAGCAGCGAAATCGGGGGGTTCAGCACAGATACGCAGTATTTT
cdr3_aa: CASSEIGGFSTDTQYF

v_call: TRBV6-5
clone_size: few
j_call: TRBJ1-2
d_call: NA
cdr3_nt: TGTGCCAGCAGTACCCTTGACACACTGGGAGATGGCTACACCTTC
cdr3_aa: CASSTLDTLGDGYTF

v_call: TRBV18
clone_size: NA
j_call: TRBJ1-1
d_call: TRBD1
cdr3_nt: TGTGCCAGCTCACCAAGACAGGGGATCGACACTGAAGCTTTCTTT
cdr3_aa: CASSPRQGIDTEAFF

v_call: TRBV30
clone_size: NA
j_call: TRBJ2-7
d_call: TRBD2
cdr3_nt: TGTGCCTGGGAGGGACTAGCGGGGGGCGGATACGAGCAGTACTTC
cdr3_aa: CAWEGLAGGGYEQYF

v_call: TRBV27
clone_size: NA
j_call: TRBJ2-7
d_call: NA
cdr3_nt: TGTGCCAGCAGTCTCAGGGGATACGAGCAGTACTTC
cdr3_aa: CASSLRGYEQYF

v_call: TRBV9
clone_size: NA
j_call: TRBJ1-2
d_call: NA
cdr3_nt: TGTGCCAGCAGCGTAGGGACAGTAGTATTCTATGGCTACACCTTC
cdr3_aa: CASSVGTVVFYGYTF

v_call: TRBV7-7
clone_size: NA
j_call: TRBJ2-2
d_call: NA
cdr3_nt: TGTGCTAGCAGACCAGGGGAATTGAACACCGGGGAGCTGTTTTTT
cdr3_aa: CASRPGELNTGELFF